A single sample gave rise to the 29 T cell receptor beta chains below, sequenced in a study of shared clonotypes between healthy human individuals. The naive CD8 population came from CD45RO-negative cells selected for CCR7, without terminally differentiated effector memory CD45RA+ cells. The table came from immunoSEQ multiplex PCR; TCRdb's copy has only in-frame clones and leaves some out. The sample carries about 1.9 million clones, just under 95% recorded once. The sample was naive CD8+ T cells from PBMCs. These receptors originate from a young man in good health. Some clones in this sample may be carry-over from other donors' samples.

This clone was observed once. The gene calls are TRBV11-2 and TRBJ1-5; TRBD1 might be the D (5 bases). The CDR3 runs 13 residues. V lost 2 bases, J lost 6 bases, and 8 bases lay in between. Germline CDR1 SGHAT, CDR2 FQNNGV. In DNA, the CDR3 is TGTGCCAGCAGCTTATGGGACGGTCAGCCCCAGCATTTT. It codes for CASSLWDGQPQHF.

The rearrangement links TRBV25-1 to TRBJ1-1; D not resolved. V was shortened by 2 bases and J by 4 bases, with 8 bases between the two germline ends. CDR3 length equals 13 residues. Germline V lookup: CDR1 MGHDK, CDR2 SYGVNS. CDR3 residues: CASSEVVSTEAFF. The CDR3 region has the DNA TGTGCCAGCAGTGAAGTTGTAAGCACTGAAGCTTTCTTT.

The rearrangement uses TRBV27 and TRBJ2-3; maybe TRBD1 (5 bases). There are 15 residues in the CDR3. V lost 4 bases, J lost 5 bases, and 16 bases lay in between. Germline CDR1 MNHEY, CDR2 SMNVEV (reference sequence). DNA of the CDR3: TGTGCCAGCAGTTCCCCTTGGGCAGGGCTAGATACGCAGTATTTT. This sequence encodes CASSSPWAGLDTQYF.

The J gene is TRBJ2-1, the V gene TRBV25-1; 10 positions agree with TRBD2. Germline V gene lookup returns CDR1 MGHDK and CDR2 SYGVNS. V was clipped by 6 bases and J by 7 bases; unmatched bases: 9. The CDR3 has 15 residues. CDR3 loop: CASRGWDSGRNEQFF. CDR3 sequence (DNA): TGTGCCAGCAGGGGGTGGGATAGCGGGAGGAATGAGCAGTTCTTC.

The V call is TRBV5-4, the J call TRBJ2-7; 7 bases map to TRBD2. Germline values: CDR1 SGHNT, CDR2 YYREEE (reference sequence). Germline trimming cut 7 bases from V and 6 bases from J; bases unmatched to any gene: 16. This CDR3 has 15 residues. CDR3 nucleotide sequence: TGTGCCAGCCACGGGGGACTAATCTCGTCCGGCGAGCAGTACTTC. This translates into CASHGGLISSGEQYF.

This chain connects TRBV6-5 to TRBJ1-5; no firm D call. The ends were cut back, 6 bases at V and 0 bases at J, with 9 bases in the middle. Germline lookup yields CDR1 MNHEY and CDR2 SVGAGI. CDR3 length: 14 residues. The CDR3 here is CASSPGDSNQPQHF. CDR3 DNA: TGTGCCAGCAGCCCTGGGGATAGCAATCAGCCCCAGCATTTT.

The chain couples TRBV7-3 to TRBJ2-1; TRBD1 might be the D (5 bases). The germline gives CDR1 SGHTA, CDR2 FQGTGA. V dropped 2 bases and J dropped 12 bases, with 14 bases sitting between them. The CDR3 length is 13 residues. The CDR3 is CASSLGVGEGQFF. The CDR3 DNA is TGTGCCAGCAGCTTAGGGGTAGGGGAAGGGCAGTTCTTC.

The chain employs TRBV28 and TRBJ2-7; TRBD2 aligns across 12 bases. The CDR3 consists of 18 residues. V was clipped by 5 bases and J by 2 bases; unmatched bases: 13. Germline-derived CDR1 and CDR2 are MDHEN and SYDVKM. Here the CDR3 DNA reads TGTGCCAGCAGTCCCCGACTAGCGGGAGTTTTCGTTCCCTACGAGCAGTACTTC. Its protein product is CASSPRLAGVFVPYEQYF.

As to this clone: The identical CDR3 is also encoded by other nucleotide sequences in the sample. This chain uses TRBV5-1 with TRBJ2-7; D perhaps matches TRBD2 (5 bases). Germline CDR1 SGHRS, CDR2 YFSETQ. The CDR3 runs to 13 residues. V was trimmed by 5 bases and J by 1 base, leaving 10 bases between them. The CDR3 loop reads CASSPRTSYEQYF. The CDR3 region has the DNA TGCGCCAGCAGTCCTAGGACTTCCTACGAGCAGTACTTC. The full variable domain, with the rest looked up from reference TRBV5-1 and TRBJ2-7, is KAGVTQTPRYLIKTRGQQVTLSCSPISGHRSVSWYQQTPGQGLQFLFEYFSETQRNKGNFPGRFSGRQFSNSRSEMNVSTLELGDSALYLCASSPRTSYEQYFGPGTRLTVT.

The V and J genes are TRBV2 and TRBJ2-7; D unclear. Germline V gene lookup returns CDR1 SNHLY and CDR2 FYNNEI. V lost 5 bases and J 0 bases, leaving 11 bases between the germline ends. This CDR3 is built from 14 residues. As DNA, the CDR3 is TGTGCCAGCAGTAGTCCTCCAGACTCCTACGAGCAGTACTTC. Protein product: CASSSPPDSYEQYF.

CDR3 coding DNA: TGTGCCAGCAGCGTAAACCCCCATGGACAGGGGGAAACTAATGAAAAACTGTTTTTT. Translated, it gives CASSVNPHGQGETNEKLFF. The genes are TRBV9 and TRBJ1-4, with 10 bases aligning to TRBD1. CDR3 length: 19 amino acids. V shed 1 base and J 1 base; nucleotides not matched to a gene: 10. Germline-derived CDR1 and CDR2 are SGDLS and YYNGEE.

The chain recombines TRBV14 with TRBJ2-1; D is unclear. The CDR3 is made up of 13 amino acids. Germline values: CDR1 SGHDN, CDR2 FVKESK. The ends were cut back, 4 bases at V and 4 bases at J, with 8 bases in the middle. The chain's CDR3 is CASSPENYNEQFF. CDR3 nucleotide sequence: TGTGCCAGCAGCCCAGAGAATTACAATGAGCAGTTCTTC.

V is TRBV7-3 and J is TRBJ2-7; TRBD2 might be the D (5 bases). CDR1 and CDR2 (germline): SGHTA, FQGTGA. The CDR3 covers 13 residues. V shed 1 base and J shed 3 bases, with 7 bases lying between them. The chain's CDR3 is CASSLSEGYEQYF. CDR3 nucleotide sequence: TGTGCCAGCAGCTTAAGCGAGGGCTACGAGCAGTACTTC.

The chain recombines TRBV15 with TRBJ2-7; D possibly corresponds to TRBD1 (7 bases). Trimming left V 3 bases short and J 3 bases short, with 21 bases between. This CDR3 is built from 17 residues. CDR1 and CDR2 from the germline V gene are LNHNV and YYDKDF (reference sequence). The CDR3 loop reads CATSRTPAEGAVYEQYF. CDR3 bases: TGTGCCACCAGCAGGACCCCCGCGGAGGGGGCGGTCTACGAGCAGTACTTC.

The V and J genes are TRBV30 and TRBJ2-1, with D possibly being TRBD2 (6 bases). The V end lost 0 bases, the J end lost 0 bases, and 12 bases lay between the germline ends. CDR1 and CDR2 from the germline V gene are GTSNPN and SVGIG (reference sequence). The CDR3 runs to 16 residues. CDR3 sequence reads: CAWSVHGGSSYNEQFF. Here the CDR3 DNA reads TGTGCCTGGAGTGTACACGGGGGTAGCTCCTACAATGAGCAGTTCTTC.

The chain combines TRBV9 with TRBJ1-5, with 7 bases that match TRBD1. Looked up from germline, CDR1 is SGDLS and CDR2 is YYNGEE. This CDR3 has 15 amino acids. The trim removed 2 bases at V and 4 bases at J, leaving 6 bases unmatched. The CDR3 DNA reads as TGTGCCAGCAGCGTCGGGACAGCAACTAATCAGCCCCAGCATTTT. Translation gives CASSVGTATNQPQHF.

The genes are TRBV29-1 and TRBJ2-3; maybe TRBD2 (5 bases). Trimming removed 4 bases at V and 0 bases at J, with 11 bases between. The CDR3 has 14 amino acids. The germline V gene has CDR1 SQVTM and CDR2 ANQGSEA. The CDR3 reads CSVVRRTSTDTQYF. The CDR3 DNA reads TGCAGCGTTGTAAGGCGGACTAGCACAGATACGCAGTATTTT.

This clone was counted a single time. CDR3 in amino acids: CASSLNRYEQYF. The CDR3 bases are TGTGCCAGCAGCTTAAATCGGTACGAGCAGTACTTC. V gene TRBV7-9 combines with J gene TRBJ2-7, with no clear D. The CDR3 covers 12 residues. Trimming shortened V by 2 bases and J by 4 bases, and 6 bases separated the two germline ends. CDR1 and CDR2 from the germline V gene are SEHNR and FQNEAQ (reference sequence).

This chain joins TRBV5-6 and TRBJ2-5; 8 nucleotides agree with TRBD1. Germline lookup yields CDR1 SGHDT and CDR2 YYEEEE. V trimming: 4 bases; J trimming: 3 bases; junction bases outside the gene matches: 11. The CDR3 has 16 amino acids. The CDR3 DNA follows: TGTGCCAGCAGCCCCCGGGACAGGATCTTGGAAGAGACCCAGTACTTC. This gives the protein CASSPRDRILEETQYF.

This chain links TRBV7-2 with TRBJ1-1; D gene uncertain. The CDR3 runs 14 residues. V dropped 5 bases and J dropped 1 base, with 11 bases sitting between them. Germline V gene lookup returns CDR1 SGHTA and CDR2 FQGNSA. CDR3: CASSQSRGNTEAFF. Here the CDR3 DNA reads TGTGCCAGCAGCCAAAGTCGGGGGAACACTGAAGCTTTCTTT. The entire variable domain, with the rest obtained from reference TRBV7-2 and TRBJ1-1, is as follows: GAGVSQSPSNKVTEKGKDVELRCDPISGHTALYWYRQSLGQGLEFLIYFQGNSAPDKSGLPSDRFSAERTGGSVSTLTIQRTQQEDSAVYLCASSQSRGNTEAFFGQGTRLTVV.

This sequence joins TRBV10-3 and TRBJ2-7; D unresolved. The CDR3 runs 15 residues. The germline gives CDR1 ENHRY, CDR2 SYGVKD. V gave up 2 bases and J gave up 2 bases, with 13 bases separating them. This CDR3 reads CAISENGISPYEQYF. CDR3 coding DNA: TGTGCCATCAGTGAGAATGGGATTTCTCCCTACGAGCAGTACTTC.

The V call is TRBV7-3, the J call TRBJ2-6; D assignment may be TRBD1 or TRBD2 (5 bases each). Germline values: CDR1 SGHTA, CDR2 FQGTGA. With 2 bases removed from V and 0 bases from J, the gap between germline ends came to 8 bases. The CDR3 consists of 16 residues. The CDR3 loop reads CASSLWGNSGANVLTF. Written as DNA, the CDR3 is TGTGCCAGCAGCTTATGGGGGAACTCTGGGGCCAACGTCCTGACTTTC.

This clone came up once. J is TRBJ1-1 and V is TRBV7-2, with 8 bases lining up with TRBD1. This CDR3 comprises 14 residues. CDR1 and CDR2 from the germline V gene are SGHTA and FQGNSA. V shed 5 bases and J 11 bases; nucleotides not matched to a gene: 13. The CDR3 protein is CASSLGAQGAGAFF. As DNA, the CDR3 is TGTGCCAGCAGCCTGGGGGCCCAGGGGGCCGGGGCTTTCTTT. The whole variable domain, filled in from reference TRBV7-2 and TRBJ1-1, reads GAGVSQSPSNKVTEKGKDVELRCDPISGHTALYWYRQSLGQGLEFLIYFQGNSAPDKSGLPSDRFSAERTGGSVSTLTIQRTQQEDSAVYLCASSLGAQGAGAFFGQGTRLTVV.

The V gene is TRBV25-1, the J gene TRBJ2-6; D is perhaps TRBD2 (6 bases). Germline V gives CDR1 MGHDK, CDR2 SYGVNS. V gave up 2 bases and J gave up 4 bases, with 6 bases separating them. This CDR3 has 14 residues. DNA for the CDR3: TGTGCCAGCAGTGAACGGGAGGGGGCCAACGTCCTGACTTTC. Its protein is CASSEREGANVLTF.

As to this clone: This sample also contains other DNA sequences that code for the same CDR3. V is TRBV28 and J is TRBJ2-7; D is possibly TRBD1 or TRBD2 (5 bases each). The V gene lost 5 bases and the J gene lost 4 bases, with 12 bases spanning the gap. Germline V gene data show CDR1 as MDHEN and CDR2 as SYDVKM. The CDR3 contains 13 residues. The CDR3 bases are TGTGCCAGCAGTCCCGGTGGGGGTTACGAGCAGTACTTC. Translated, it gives CASSPGGGYEQYF.

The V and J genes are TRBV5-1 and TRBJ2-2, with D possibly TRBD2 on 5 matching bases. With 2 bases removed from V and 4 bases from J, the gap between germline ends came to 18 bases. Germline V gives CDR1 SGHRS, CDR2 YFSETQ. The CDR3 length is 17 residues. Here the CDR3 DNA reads TGCGCCAGCAGCTTATGGTCGCCGGGAAGGAGCACCGGGGAGCTGTTTTTT. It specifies CASSLWSPGRSTGELFF.

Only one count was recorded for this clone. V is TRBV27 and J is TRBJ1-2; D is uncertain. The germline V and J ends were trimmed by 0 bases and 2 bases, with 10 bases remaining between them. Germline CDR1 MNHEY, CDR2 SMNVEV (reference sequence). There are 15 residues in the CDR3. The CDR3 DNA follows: TGTGCCAGCAGTTTATCGGCGGGGAGAAACTATGGCTACACCTTC. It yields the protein CASSLSAGRNYGYTF.

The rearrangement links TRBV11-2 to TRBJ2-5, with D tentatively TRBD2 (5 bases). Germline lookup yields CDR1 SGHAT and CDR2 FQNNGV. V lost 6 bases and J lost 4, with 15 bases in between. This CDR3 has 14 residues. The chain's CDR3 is CASSPPGRGETQYF. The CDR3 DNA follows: TGTGCCAGCAGTCCCCCAGGTCGGGGAGAGACCCAGTACTTC.

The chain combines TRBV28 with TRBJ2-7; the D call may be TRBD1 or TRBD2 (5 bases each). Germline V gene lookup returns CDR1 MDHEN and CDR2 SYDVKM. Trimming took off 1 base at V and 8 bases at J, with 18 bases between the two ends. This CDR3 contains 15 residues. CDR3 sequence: CASSLLPGTSSKQYF. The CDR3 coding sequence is TGTGCCAGCAGTTTATTACCCGGGACCTCCTCGAAGCAGTACTTC. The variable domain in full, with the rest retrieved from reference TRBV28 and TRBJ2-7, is DVKVTQSSRYLVKRTGEKVFLECVQDMDHENMFWYRQDPGLGLRLIYFSYDVKMKEKGDIPEGYSVSREKKERFSLILESASTNQTSMYLCASSLLPGTSSKQYFGPGTRLTVT.